This entry concerns a single T cell receptor beta chain. Its antigen is unknown. The V end lost 1 base, the J end lost 3 bases, and 17 bases lay between the germline ends. The CDR3 consists of 17 residues. Germline values: CDR1 MGHRA, CDR2 YSYEKL. The sample belongs to a study of cytotoxic CD8 clonotypes in ibrutinib-treated CLL. Study-wide results and caveats: Clonality (at baseline) was higher than in age-matched healthy donors and tracked circulating CD8+ T-cell counts.

Target depth was 1 in 200,000 to 1 in 1 million T cells, about 10x per clonotype. Only in-frame clones appear in the TCRdb table, and some are missing; sequencing was by immunoSEQ multiplex PCR. The top ten clones hold approximately 6% of a sample with about 200,000 clones, roughly three quarters of them seen once. The sample in question was PBMCs, obtained after 12 months of ibrutinib treatment. This sequence originates from a human donor with chronic lymphocytic leukemia. This chain links TRBV4-1 with TRBJ2-3; the D gene is possibly TRBD2 (7 bases). The DNA of the CDR3 is TGCGCCAGCAGCCAAGGCGGGGGCCCGGGATTAACAGATACGCAGTATTTT. Translated: CASSQGGGPGLTDTQYF.